Below are 26 T cell receptor delta chains sequenced from a single sample in a study of Vδ1+ human thymocytes. Notes on the study in general: Highly polyclonal TRG and TRD repertoires with Gaussian CDR3 length distributions appeared in thymus.

These receptors have no identified antigens. RNA was extracted from the cells and then reverse transcribed. CDR3 amplicons came from multiplex PCR with pooled V-gene forward and constant-region reverse primers. TCRdb reran clone calling via CATT on the multiplex PCR reads. The table records about 55,000 delta-chain clones, 15% to 20% of them present only once. Sequenced input: Vdelta1+ gamma-delta thymocytes from the thymus. Stated subset: FACS-sorted CD3+ TCRalphabeta- TCRVdelta1+ TCRVdelta2- thymocytes. The receptors were sampled from a boy under two years old who had congenital heart surgery.

This clone appeared a few times. The chain employs TRDV1 and TRDJ1; D gene uncertain. V was pared by 0 bases and J by 0 bases, with 17 bases between. The CDR3 length is 18 residues. The V gene's germline CDR1 is TSWWSYY and CDR2 QGS. The CDR3 reads CALGELVPRRVYTDKLIF. The CDR3 DNA reads TGTGCTCTTGGGGAACTCGTCCCCCGGCGAGTGTACACCGATAAACTCATCTTT.

This clone came up a few times. The chain uses TRDV1 and TRDJ1, with D possibly TRDD3 on 6 matching bases. Germline lookup yields CDR1 TSWWSYY and CDR2 QGS. The CDR3 contains 15 residues. V was pared by 0 bases and J by 1 base, with 9 bases between. The CDR3 nucleotides read TGTGCTCTTGGGGAACTGGGGGACTCCACCGATAAACTCATCTTT. Its translation is CALGELGDSTDKLIF.

The table lists this clone with a few counts. The chain uses TRDV1 and TRDJ2, with TRDD3 matching 12 bases. The CDR3 runs 22 residues. From germline, CDR1 is TSWWSYY and CDR2 QGS. The V gene end was trimmed by 4 bases and the J gene end by 4 bases; junction bases not matched to a gene: 22. The CDR3 DNA is TGTGCTCTTGGGGCATTTCCCCTTCCATACTGGGGGATACTTTCGAAGACAGCACAACTCTTCTTT. It codes for CALGAFPLPYWGILSKTAQLFF.

The gene calls are TRDV1 and TRDJ1, with 7 bases lining up with TRDD2. The germline CDR1 and CDR2 sequences are TSWWSYY and QGS. This CDR3 is 20 amino acids long. V gave up 4 bases and J gave up 0 bases; unmatched junction bases: 20. The CDR3 spells CALGAARVPTSADYTDKLIF. The DNA for the CDR3 is TGTGCTCTTGGGGCCGCCAGGGTTCCTACTAGTGCGGATTACACCGATAAACTCATCTTT.

This clone has only a few counts. The V call is TRDV1, the J call TRDJ1, with TRDD3 matching over 9 bases. The germline gives CDR1 TSWWSYY, CDR2 QGS. V was pared by 4 bases and J by 2 bases, with 11 bases of the junction left unmatched. The CDR3 totals 17 residues. CDR3 loop: CALGVFQNWGKTDKLIF. The CDR3, as DNA: TGTGCTCTTGGGGTCTTCCAGAACTGGGGGAAAACCGATAAACTCATCTTT.

The chain couples TRDV1 to TRDJ1; 9 nucleotides align to TRDD3. Germline CDR1 reads TSWWSYY; CDR2 reads QGS. The junction had 15 bases not matched to a gene; V was cut back by 3 bases and J by 10 bases. The CDR3 is 16 residues long. The CDR3 here is CALGDLGLGDPLALIF. The CDR3 nucleotides read TGTGCTCTTGGGGATCTCGGCCTGGGGGATCCCCTGGCACTCATCTTT.

The rearrangement joins TRDV1 to TRDJ1; 10 nucleotides align to TRDD3. Per germline, CDR1 TSWWSYY and CDR2 QGS. Losses at the gene ends were 0 bases for V and 2 bases for J; bases not matched to a gene: 24. This CDR3 has 23 residues. The CDR3 DNA follows: TGTGCTCTTGGGGAACTTGGGGCCTTCCTCCTGACTGGGGGATTAAGTGGAACCGATAAACTCATCTTT. It yields the protein CALGELGAFLLTGGLSGTDKLIF.

The rearrangement joins TRDV1 to TRDJ1; the match to TRDD3 covers 12 bases. Germline-derived CDR1 and CDR2 are TSWWSYY and QGS. CDR3 size: 25 residues. The J segment lost 0 bases and the V segment lost 2 bases, leaving 28 bases of the junction unmatched. The CDR3 nucleotides are TGTGCTCTTGGGGAAATTCCTGGTGGGCCCAGGTACTGGGGGATACCCCCCTTATACACCGATAAACTCATCTTT. Translated: CALGEIPGGPRYWGIPPLYTDKLIF.

The chain has TRDV1 and TRDJ1, with 13 positions matching TRDD3. There are 22 residues in the CDR3. CDR1 and CDR2 (germline): TSWWSYY, QGS. The ends lost 2 bases at V and 0 bases at J; junction bases unmatched: 18. Here the CDR3 reads CALGERSPPKLGDTLYTDKLIF. The CDR3 DNA sequence: TGTGCTCTTGGGGAAAGGAGCCCTCCTAAACTGGGGGATACGCTGTACACCGATAAACTCATCTTT.

In its sample, this clone was seen a few times. This sequence joins TRDV1 and TRDJ1; 9 nucleotides align to TRDD3. The CDR3 runs 17 residues. Trimming at V came to 4 bases and at J to 7 bases, leaving 16 bases not matched to a gene. CDR1 and CDR2 from the germline V gene are TSWWSYY and QGS. CDR3 amino acids: CALGVLFRTGGYSKLIF. The CDR3 DNA reads TGTGCTCTTGGGGTCCTCTTCCGTACCGGGGGATACTCTAAACTCATCTTT.

This sequence joins TRDV1 and TRDJ1; D gene uncertain. V was shortened by 3 bases and J by 0 bases, with 38 bases between the two germline ends. The CDR3 length is 24 residues. Germline CDR1 TSWWSYY, CDR2 QGS. Here the CDR3 DNA reads TGTGCTCTTGGGGACCCCCCGCCAAAGGGTCGCGGATGTCCGCCCACGAAGAACACCGATAAACTCATCTTT. It is translated as CALGDPPPKGRGCPPTKNTDKLIF.

The chain uses TRDV1 and TRDJ1; 10 nucleotides line up with TRDD3. The CDR3 has 19 amino acids. CDR1 and CDR2 from the germline V gene are TSWWSYY and QGS. The V segment lost 0 bases and the J segment 1 base; nucleotides outside the gene matches: 11. In nucleotides, the CDR3 is TGTGCTCTTGGGGAACTAACCATCGAACTGGGGGATGCCACCGATAAACTCATCTTT. Translation gives CALGELTIELGDATDKLIF.

V gene TRDV1 combines with J gene TRDJ1; TRDD3 might be the D (5 bases). This CDR3 has 17 amino acids. Germline values: CDR1 TSWWSYY, CDR2 QGS. V lost 0 bases, J lost 0 bases, and 14 bases lay in between. CDR3 DNA sequence: TGTGCTCTTGGGGAACTTGTGCGAGATACCAACACCGATAAACTCATCTTT. Translated, it gives CALGELVRDTNTDKLIF.

This clone was seen more than once but under ten times. The rearrangement uses TRDV1 and TRDJ1, with 8 positions matching TRDD3. Germline V gene sequence: CDR1 TSWWSYY, CDR2 QGS. The V and J ends lost 9 bases and 2 bases, in that order; junction bases with no gene match: 17. This CDR3 region has 17 residues. The CDR3: CALGTRLEGYATDKLIF. As DNA, the CDR3 is TGTGCTCTGGGAACTAGACTAGAGGGATACGCAACCGATAAACTCATCTTT.

The rearrangement joins TRDV1 to TRDJ1; TRDD3 aligns across 8 bases. V trimming: 2 bases; J trimming: 1 base; junction bases outside the gene matches: 21. The CDR3 loop spans 21 amino acids. Germline loops: CDR1 TSWWSYY, CDR2 QGS. This CDR3 reads CALGESPTWGVGDLATDKLIF. CDR3 sequence (DNA): TGTGCTCTTGGGGAATCCCCTACGTGGGGAGTGGGGGATTTGGCCACCGATAAACTCATCTTT.

This chain joins TRDV1 and TRDJ1, with 12 bases that match TRDD3. The CDR3 totals 21 residues. Germline V gives CDR1 TSWWSYY, CDR2 QGS. The ends lost 0 bases at V and 3 bases at J; junction bases unmatched: 17. The CDR3 DNA sequence: TGTGCTCTTGGGGAACTGAGTTCCCCTGTACTGGGGGATACTAAGTCCGATAAACTCATCTTT. Protein product: CALGELSSPVLGDTKSDKLIF.

The chain combines TRDV1 with TRDJ1; TRDD3 aligns across 7 bases. CDR1 is TSWWSYY and CDR2 is QGS in the germline V gene. This CDR3 has 18 residues. The junction had 18 bases not matched to a gene; V was cut back by 3 bases and J by 5 bases. The CDR3 DNA follows: TGTGCTCTTGGGGAGGCGCTTCCATCTTCGGTACTGGGGGATAAACTCATCTTT. Amino acids: CALGEALPSSVLGDKLIF.

There are many counts of this clone. The chain has TRDV2 and TRDJ1; D gene unclear. Deletions cut 3 bases from V and 0 bases from J, with 16 bases between. This CDR3 is 16 amino acids long. Germline lookup yields CDR1 GEAIGNYY and CDR2 EKD. The CDR3 sequence is CACDPCVTQYTDKLIF. CDR3 nucleotides: TGTGCCTGTGACCCTTGCGTTACGCAGTACACCGATAAACTCATCTTT.

V usage is TRDV1 and J usage is TRDJ1; TRDD2 might be the D (5 bases). The CDR3 has 15 residues. Germline V gene sequence: CDR1 TSWWSYY, CDR2 QGS. Between the trimmed V and J ends, which lost 2 bases and 7 bases, there was a span of 17 bases. The CDR3 nucleotides are TGTGCTCTTGGGGAAGAGGGAAGGGTTCCTCCTAAACTCATCTTT. Its translation is CALGEEGRVPPKLIF.

This clone showed up just a few times. The genes are TRDV1 and TRDJ1; 8 bases match TRDD3. Germline V gene lookup returns CDR1 TSWWSYY and CDR2 QGS. V dropped 2 bases and J dropped 0; count of bases not matched to a gene: 14. This CDR3 is built from 19 residues. CDR3 in amino acids: CALGEGYYIVLGDTDKLIF. CDR3 bases: TGTGCTCTTGGGGAAGGGTATTACATCGTACTGGGGGACACCGATAAACTCATCTTT.

This clone occurred a few times. V is TRDV1 and J is TRDJ1; D perhaps matches TRDD3 (6 bases). The length of the CDR3 is 15 residues. Germline CDR1 is TSWWSYY and CDR2 is QGS. The germline V and J ends were trimmed by 5 bases and 7 bases, with 20 bases remaining between them. The CDR3 region has the DNA TGTGCTCTTGGGAACCTCGAGGGTGGGGGTGGTAAACTCATCTTT. Residues: CALGNLEGGGGKLIF.

The V call is TRDV1, the J call TRDJ1, with 12 bases lining up with TRDD3. Losses at the gene ends were 1 base for V and 1 base for J; bases not matched to a gene: 25. This CDR3 is built from 24 residues. Looked up from germline, CDR1 is TSWWSYY and CDR2 is QGS. Written as DNA, the CDR3 is TGTGCTCTTGGGGAACGGTGGCCACCGTACCTGGGGGATACGCGTATCCCGGCCACCGATAAACTCATCTTT. It codes for CALGERWPPYLGDTRIPATDKLIF.

This sequence joins TRDV1 and TRDJ1; maybe TRDD3 (6 bases). V lost 6 bases, J lost 0 bases, and 20 bases lay in between. Germline CDR1 TSWWSYY, CDR2 QGS. This CDR3 comprises 17 residues. The CDR3 nucleotides are TGTGCTCTTGGAAACCTACGTACATGGGGGTACACCGATAAACTCATCTTT. Amino acids: CALGNLRTWGYTDKLIF.

V gene TRDV1 combines with J gene TRDJ1; perhaps TRDD3 as D (6 bases). V lost 1 base and J lost 7, with 34 bases in between. Germline CDR1 TSWWSYY, CDR2 QGS. The CDR3 is 21 amino acids. CDR3 sequence reads: CALGEPHALLPYWAPLGKLIF. CDR3 DNA sequence: TGTGCTCTTGGGGAACCCCACGCCCTTCTCCCTTACTGGGCTCCCTTGGGTAAACTCATCTTT.

This clone has more than one count but fewer than ten. V usage is TRDV1 and J usage is TRDJ1, with 11 nucleotides matching TRDD3. The germline V gene has CDR1 TSWWSYY and CDR2 QGS. The CDR3 covers 20 residues. Losses at the gene ends were 5 bases for V and 6 bases for J; bases not matched to a gene: 23. The CDR3 DNA is TGTGCTCTTGGGTGCAGGTCTGGTAGAGCGTACTGGGGGATAGGGCATAAACTCATCTTT. This sequence encodes CALGCRSGRAYWGIGHKLIF.

V is TRDV1 and J is TRDJ1; D possibly corresponds to TRDD3 (6 bases). Germline CDR1 reads TSWWSYY; CDR2 reads QGS. The CDR3 sequence is 18 residues long. The V gene lost 3 bases and the J gene lost 7 bases, with 27 bases spanning the gap. CDR3 protein: CALGDRGLRWGLLGKLIF. CDR3 DNA: TGTGCTCTTGGGGACCGGGGCCTACGCTGGGGCCTCTTGGGTAAACTCATCTTT.